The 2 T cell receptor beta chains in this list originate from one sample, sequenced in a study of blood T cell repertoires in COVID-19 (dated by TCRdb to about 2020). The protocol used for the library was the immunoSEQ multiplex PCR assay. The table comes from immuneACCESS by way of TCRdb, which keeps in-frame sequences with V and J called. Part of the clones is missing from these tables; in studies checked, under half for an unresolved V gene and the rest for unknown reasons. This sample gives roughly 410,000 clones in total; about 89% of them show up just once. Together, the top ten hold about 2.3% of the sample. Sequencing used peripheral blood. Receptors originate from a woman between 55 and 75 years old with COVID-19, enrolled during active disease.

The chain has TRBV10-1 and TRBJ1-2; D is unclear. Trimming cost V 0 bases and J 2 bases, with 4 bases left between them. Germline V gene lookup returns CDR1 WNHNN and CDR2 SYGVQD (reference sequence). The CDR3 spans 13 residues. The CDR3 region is CASSESRNYGYTF. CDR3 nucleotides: TGCGCCAGCAGTGAGTCCAGAAACTATGGCTACACCTTC.

The CDR3 region has the DNA TGTGCCAGTAGTCCCCAGGGAGCGGGAGGATATGGCTACACCTTC. Residues: CASSPQGAGGYGYTF. This chain uses TRBV19 with TRBJ1-2; possible D gene TRBD1, 5 bases. Looked up from germline, CDR1 is LNHDA and CDR2 is SQIVND (reference sequence). The CDR3 consists of 15 residues. V dropped 5 bases and J dropped 5 bases, with 18 bases sitting between them.